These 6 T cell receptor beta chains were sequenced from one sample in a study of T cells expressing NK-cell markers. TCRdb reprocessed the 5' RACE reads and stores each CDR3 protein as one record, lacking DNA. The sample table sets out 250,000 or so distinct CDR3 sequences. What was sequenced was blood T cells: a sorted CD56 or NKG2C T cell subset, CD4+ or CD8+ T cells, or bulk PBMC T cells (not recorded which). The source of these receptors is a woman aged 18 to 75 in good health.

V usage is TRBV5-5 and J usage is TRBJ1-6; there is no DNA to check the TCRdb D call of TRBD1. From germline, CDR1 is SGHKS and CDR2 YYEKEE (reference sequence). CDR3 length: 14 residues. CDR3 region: CASSRGGFALGLHF.

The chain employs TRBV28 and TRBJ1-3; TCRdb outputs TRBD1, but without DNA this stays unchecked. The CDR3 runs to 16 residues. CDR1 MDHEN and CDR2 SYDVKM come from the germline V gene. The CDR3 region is CASSLFGHRSGNTIYF.

CDR3: CATSRDRKGSYEQFF. The chain has TRBV15 and TRBJ2-1; TCRdb lists TRBD1, though no DNA is available to test this call. The CDR3 loop spans 15 amino acids. Germline V lookup: CDR1 LNHNV, CDR2 YYDKDF (reference sequence).

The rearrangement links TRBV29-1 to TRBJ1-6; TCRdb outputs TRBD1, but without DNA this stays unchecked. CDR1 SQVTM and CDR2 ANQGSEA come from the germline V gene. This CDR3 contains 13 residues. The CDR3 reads CSVAAGADSPLHF.

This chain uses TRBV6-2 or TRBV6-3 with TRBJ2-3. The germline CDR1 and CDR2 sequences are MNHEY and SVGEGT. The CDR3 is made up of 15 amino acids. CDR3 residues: CASRDQEFSTDTQYF.

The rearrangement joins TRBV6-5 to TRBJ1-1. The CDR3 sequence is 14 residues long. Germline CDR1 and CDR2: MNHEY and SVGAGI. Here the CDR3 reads CASSSNQLNTEAFF.